This T cell receptor (beta chain) derives from a study of blood T cell repertoires in COVID-19. Overall study: Collection of acute and convalescent COVID-19 samples took place in the United States, Italy and Spain. The cDNA or gDNA used as material had been derived from T cells, B-cell-depleted T cells, or PBMCs.

CDR3 length: 14 amino acids. Germline CDR1 is SGHTS and CDR2 is YDEGEE. With 1 base removed from V and 4 bases from J, the gap between germline ends came to 11 bases. Assay: immunoSEQ multiplex PCR; the TCRdb copy retains only in-frame clones and omits some. In the table there are approximately 140,000 clones, approximately 80% of which are singletons. The sample taken for sequencing was peripheral blood. V usage is TRBV5-8 and J usage is TRBJ2-5, with D unresolved. This TCR was recovered from a woman aged 35 to 49 with active or convalescent COVID-19. CDR3 in amino acids: CASSLSSPRETQYF. The CDR3 DNA follows: TGTGCCAGCAGCTTGTCTTCCCCTCGAGAGACCCAGTACTTC. Filled out from reference TRBV5-8 and TRBJ2-5, the complete variable domain reads EAGVTQSPTHLIKTRGQQATLRCSPISGHTSVYWYQQALGLGLQFLLWYDEGEERNRGNFPPRFSGRQFPNYSSELNVNALELEDSALYLCASSLSSPRETQYFGPGTRLLVL.